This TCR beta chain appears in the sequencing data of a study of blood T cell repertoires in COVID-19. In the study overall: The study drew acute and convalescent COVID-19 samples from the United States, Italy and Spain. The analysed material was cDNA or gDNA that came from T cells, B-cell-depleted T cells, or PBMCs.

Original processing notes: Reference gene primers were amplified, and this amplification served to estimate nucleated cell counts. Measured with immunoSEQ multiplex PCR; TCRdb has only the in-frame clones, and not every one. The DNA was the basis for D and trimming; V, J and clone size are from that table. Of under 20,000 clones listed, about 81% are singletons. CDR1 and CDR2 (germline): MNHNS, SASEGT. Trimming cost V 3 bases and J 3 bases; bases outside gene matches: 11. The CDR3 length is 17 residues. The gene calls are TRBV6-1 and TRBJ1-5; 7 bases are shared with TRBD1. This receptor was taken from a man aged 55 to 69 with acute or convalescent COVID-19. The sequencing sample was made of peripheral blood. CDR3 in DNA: TGTGCCAGCAGTGACCGACAGGGCTGGAGAACCAATCAGCCCCAGCATTTT. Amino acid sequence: CASSDRQGWRTNQPQHF.